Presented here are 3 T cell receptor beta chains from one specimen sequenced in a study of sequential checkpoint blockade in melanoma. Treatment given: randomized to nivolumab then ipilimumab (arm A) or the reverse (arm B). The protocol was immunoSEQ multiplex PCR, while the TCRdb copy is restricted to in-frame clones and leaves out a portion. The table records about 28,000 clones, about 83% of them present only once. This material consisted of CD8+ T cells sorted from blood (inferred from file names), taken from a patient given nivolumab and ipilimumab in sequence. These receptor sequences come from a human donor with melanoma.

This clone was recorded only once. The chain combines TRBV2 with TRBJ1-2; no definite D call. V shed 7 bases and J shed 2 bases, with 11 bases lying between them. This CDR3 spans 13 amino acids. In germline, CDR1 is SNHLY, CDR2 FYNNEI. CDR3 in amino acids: CASMVTLNYGYTF. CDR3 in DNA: TGTGCCAGCATGGTCACTTTGAACTATGGCTACACCTTC.

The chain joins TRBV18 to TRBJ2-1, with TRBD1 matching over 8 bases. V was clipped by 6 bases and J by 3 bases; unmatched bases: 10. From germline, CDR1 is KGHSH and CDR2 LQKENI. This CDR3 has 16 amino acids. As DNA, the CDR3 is TGTGCCAGCTCGAGCCGACAGGGGATAGACTACAATGAGCAGTTCTTC. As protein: CASSSRQGIDYNEQFF.

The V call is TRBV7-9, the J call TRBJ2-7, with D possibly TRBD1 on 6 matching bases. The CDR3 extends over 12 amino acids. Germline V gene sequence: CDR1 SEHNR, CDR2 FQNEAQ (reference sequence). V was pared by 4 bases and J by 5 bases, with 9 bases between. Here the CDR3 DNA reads TGTGCCAGCAGCTCTAACAGGGACGAGCAGTACTTC. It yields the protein CASSSNRDEQYF. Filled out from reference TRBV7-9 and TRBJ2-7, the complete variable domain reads DTGVSQNPRHKITKRGQNVTFRCDPISEHNRLYWYRQTLGQGPEFLTYFQNEAQLEKSRLLSDRFSAERPKGSFSTLEIQRTEQGDSAMYLCASSSNRDEQYFGPGTRLTVT.